This T cell receptor beta chain was obtained from a study of Graves' ophthalmopathy and Graves' hyperthyroidism. At the level of the study: Samples of peripheral blood were obtained at initial diagnosis, prior to treatment of any kind.

If patients had other autoimmune diseases, uncontrolled infections, pregnancy or lactation, they were excluded. The study amplified TCR beta CDR3 regions using RNA transcripts. An opening RT-PCR round employed HTBI primers and preceded a second-round multiplex PCR. TCRdb re-derived calls from the multiplex PCR reads in MiXCR, one entry per CDR3 protein. The data contain some 750,000 distinct CDR3 sequences, 40% of them singletons. This clonotype originated in an adult man with Graves' ophthalmopathy. The sequenced sample consisted of peripheral blood.

CDR3 nucleotide sequence: TGTGCCAGCAGCCTAGGCCGAGTGGGGGGTGGCTATGGCTACACCTTC. Translated, it gives CASSLGRVGGGYGYTF. The chain uses TRBV9 and TRBJ1-2; D perhaps matches TRBD1 (5 bases). V was clipped by 4 bases and J by 4 bases, with 20 bases between them. The CDR3 covers 16 residues. CDR1 and CDR2 (germline): SGDLS, YYNGEE.